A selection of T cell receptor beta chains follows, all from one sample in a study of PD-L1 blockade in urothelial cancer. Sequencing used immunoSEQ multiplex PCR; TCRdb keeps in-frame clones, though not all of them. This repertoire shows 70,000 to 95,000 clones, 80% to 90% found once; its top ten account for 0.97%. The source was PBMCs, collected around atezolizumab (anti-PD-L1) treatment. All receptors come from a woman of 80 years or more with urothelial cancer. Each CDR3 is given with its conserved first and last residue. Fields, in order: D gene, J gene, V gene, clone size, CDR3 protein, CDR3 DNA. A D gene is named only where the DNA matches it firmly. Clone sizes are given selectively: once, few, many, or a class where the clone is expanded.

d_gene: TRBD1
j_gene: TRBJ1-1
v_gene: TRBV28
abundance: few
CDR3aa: CASSTPATGLNTEAFF
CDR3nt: TGTGCCAGCAGCACACCTGCGACAGGGCTAAACACTGAAGCTTTCTTT

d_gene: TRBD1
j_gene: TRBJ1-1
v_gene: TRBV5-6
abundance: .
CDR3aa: CASSYKDRGTFF
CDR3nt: TGTGCCAGCAGCTATAAGGACAGGGGTACTTTCTTT

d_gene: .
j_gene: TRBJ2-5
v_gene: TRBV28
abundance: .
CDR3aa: CASGYRESQYF
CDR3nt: TGTGCCAGCGGATACCGGGAGTCACAGTACTTC

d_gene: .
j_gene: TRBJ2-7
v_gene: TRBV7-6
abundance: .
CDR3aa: CASSPRTEGKQYF
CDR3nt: TGTGCCAGCAGCCCACGGACAGAGGGGAAGCAGTACTTC

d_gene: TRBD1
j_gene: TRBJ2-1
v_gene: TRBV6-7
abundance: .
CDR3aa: CASRDRGHYNEQFF
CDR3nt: TGTGCCAGCAGGGACAGGGGACACTACAATGAGCAGTTCTTC

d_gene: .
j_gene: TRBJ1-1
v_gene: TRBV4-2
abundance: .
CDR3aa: CASSATRGIPEAFF
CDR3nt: TGTGCCAGCAGCGCGACGCGGGGGATCCCTGAAGCTTTCTTT

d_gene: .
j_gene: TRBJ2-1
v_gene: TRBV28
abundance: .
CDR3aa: CASTGDGVSNEQFF
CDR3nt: TGTGCCAGCACTGGCGACGGAGTGAGCAATGAGCAGTTCTTC

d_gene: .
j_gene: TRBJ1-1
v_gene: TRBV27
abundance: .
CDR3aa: CASSFDRGRTEAFF
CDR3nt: TGTGCCAGCAGTTTCGATCGGGGTCGTACTGAAGCTTTCTTT

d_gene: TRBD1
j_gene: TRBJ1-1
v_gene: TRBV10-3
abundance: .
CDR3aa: CAISESIGTGSTEAFF
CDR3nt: TGTGCCATCAGTGAGTCGATCGGGACAGGGTCCACTGAAGCTTTCTTT

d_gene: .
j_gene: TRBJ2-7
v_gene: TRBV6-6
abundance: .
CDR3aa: CASSYQGSYEQYF
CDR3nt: TGTGCCAGCAGTTACCAGGGCTCCTACGAGCAGTACTTC

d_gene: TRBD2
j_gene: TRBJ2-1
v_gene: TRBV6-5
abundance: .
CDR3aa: CASSYTSGRVYNEQFF
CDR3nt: TGTGCCAGCAGTTACACTAGCGGGAGAGTCTACAATGAGCAGTTCTTC